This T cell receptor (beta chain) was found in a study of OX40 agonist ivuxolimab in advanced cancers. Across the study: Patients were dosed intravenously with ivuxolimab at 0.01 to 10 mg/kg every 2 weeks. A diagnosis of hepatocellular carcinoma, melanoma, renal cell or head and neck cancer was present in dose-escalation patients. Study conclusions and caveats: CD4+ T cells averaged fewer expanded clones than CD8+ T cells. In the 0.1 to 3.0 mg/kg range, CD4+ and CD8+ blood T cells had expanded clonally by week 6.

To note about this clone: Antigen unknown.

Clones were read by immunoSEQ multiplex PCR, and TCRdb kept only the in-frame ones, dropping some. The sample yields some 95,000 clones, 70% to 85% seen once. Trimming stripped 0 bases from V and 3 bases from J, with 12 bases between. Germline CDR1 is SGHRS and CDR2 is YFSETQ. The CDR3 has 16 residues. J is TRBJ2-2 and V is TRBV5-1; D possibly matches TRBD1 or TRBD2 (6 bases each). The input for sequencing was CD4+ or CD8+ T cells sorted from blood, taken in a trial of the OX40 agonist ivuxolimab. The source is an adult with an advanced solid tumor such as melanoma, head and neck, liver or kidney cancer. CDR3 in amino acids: CASSLAEGGHTGELFF. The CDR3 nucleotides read TGCGCCAGCAGCTTGGCCGAGGGGGGCCACACCGGGGAGCTGTTTTTT.